The 14 T cell receptor beta chains below all came from one sample that was sequenced in a study of vaccination and CD4 T cells after COVID-19 (dated by TCRdb to 2022 to 2024). Library method: PCR. Reads for this sample came from an Illumina iSeq 100. TCR sequencing of DNA from cultured CD4+ T cells used the Oncomine TCR Beta short-read assay at the Johns Hopkins FTIC core. The public sequencing data were trimmed at Q25 with fastp and processed into clonotypes with MiXCR by TCRdb, which kept only in-frame beta chains. Rows matching on CDR3 protein sequence are summarized as one entry with the most common DNA and genes. Recorded for this sample are 20,000 to 25,000 distinct CDR3 sequences; roughly three fifths of them occurred a single time. The ten largest clones add up to about an eighth of the sample. What this sample's treatment or condition label stands for: approximately nine-day PBMC culture with coronavirus spike peptide pools or control peptides (ViraFEST assay).

What these receptors recognize is not known. Sample: CD4+ T cells from blood, cultured in vitro, taken after SARS-CoV-2 vaccination. The receptors shown here come from a human donor who received a COVID-19 vaccine.

The chain is built from TRBV12-3 or TRBV12-4 and TRBJ2-6, with TRBD1 matching over 10 bases. With V trimmed by 6 bases and J by 1 base, 3 bases remained unmatched. The CDR3 is made up of 16 amino acids. The DNA for the CDR3 is TGTGCCAGCAGCCGGACAGGGGGGTCTGGGGCCAACGTCCTGACTTTC. Translation gives CASSRTGGSGANVLTF.

This chain links TRBV6-4 with TRBJ1-1; D not resolved. The V gene's germline CDR1 is MRHNA and CDR2 SNTAGT. The CDR3 totals 13 residues. Between the trimmed V and J ends, which lost 6 bases and 4 bases, there was a span of 12 bases. This chain's CDR3 is CASRRRQGTEAFF. The CDR3 coding sequence is TGTGCCAGCAGAAGGAGGCAAGGCACTGAAGCTTTCTTT.

This chain links TRBV20-1 with TRBJ2-3; D gene ambiguous. V lost 5 bases to trimming and J lost 1 base, with 7 bases between them. The V gene's germline CDR1 is DFQATT and CDR2 SNEGSKA (reference sequence). CDR3 length: 12 residues. CDR3 in amino acids: CSAPTRTDTQYF. The CDR3 nucleotides are TGCAGTGCTCCGACCCGCACAGATACGCAGTATTTT.

This chain joins TRBV12-3 or TRBV12-4 and TRBJ1-2; D may be TRBD1 (6 bases). The V end lost 4 bases, the J end lost 8 bases, and 23 bases lay between the germline ends. The CDR3 covers 16 residues. CDR3 nucleotide sequence: TGTGCCAGCAGTTGGGGACATAGGGCCCGTAGGGCAGGCTACACCTTC. Amino acids: CASSWGHRARRAGYTF.

V is TRBV10-3 and J is TRBJ1-4; D is perhaps TRBD1 (5 bases). Trimming removed 6 bases at V and 6 bases at J, with 14 bases between. CDR1 is ENHRY, CDR2 SYGVKD, per germline. CDR3 length: 14 amino acids. Written as DNA, the CDR3 is TGTGCCATCAGCTCACAGGTTGGGGATGAAAAACTGTTTTTT. Translating it yields CAISSQVGDEKLFF.

The chain combines TRBV30 with TRBJ2-1; 9 positions agree with TRBD1. The V segment lost 4 bases and the J segment 5 bases; nucleotides outside the gene matches: 3. Per the germline V gene, CDR1 is GTSNPN and CDR2 is SVGIG (reference sequence). The CDR3 is 13 amino acids. The CDR3: CAWTRDRDNEQFF. The CDR3 DNA is TGTGCCTGGACTAGGGACAGGGACAATGAGCAGTTCTTC.

J is TRBJ2-7 and V is TRBV27; 11 bases are a match to TRBD1. V trimming: 5 bases; J trimming: 3 bases; junction bases outside the gene matches: 0. The CDR3 has 13 amino acids. Germline CDR1 and CDR2: MNHEY and SMNVEV (reference sequence). Written as DNA, the CDR3 is TGTGCCAGCAGTGGGACAGGGGGCTACGAGCAGTACTTC. This sequence encodes CASSGTGGYEQYF.

This chain joins TRBV25-1 and TRBJ1-4, with 10 bases aligning to TRBD1. Trimming at V came to 1 base and at J to 6 bases, leaving 2 bases not matched to a gene. This CDR3 is built from 15 residues. Germline values: CDR1 MGHDK, CDR2 SYGVNS. CDR3 bases: TGTGCCAGCAGTGAATGGACAGGGGGGGATGAAAAACTGTTTTTT. This translates into CASSEWTGGDEKLFF. Together with reference TRBV25-1 and TRBJ1-4, the CDR3 gives the full variable domain: EADIYQTPRYLVIGTGKKITLECSQTMGHDKMYWYQQDPGMELHLIHYSYGVNSTEKGDLSSESTVSRIRTEHFPLTLESARPSHTSQYLCASSEWTGGDEKLFFGSGTQLSVL.

The chain employs TRBV7-6 and TRBJ2-5; 9 nucleotides line up with TRBD2. With 5 bases clipped from V and 0 bases from J, the junction kept 4 bases outside the gene matches. This CDR3 has 15 residues. Germline V gives CDR1 SGHVS, CDR2 FNYEAQ. Here the CDR3 reads CASSGAGGHQETQYF. In DNA form, the CDR3 reads TGTGCCAGCAGCGGAGCGGGGGGCCACCAAGAGACCCAGTACTTC.

For the CDR3, the DNA is TGCAGTGCTAGAGAAGGGACTGGCGGGAGACAAGAGACCCAGTACTTC. Protein: CSAREGTGGRQETQYF. J is TRBJ2-5 and V is TRBV20-1; the match to TRBD2 covers 7 bases. J lost 2 bases, V lost 0 bases, and 9 bases had no gene match. Germline V gene sequence: CDR1 DFQATT, CDR2 SNEGSKA (reference sequence). The CDR3 is made up of 16 amino acids.

The gene calls are TRBV25-1 and TRBJ1-2; D gene ambiguous. Germline lookup yields CDR1 MGHDK and CDR2 SYGVNS. The ends were cut back, 1 base at V and 0 bases at J, with 18 bases in the middle. The CDR3 covers 18 residues. CDR3 bases: TGTGCCAGCAGTGAATCTGTGGTGCGGGATCTAGCTAACTATGGCTACACCTTC. Its protein is CASSESVVRDLANYGYTF.

This clonotype was observed a handful of times. The chain recombines TRBV6-1 with TRBJ2-3; TRBD2 matches at 7 bases. With 3 bases clipped from V and 7 bases from J, the junction kept 7 bases outside the gene matches. The germline CDR1 and CDR2 sequences are MNHNS and SASEGT. The CDR3 length is 14 residues. CDR3 DNA: TGTGCCAGCAGTGAGGCGCGGGGAGGGTATACGCAGTATTTT. The encoded protein is CASSEARGGYTQYF.

Points on this clonotype: A read error may produce the germline difference seen at one junction end. This rearrangement joins TRBV5-3 to TRBJ2-2; TRBD2 aligns across 7 bases. TRBV5-3 is noted as an ORF with a role that remains uncertain. This CDR3 has 16 amino acids. For the CDR3, the DNA is TGTGCCAGCAGCTGGGCCCGGGGGGACGCGACCGGGGAGCTGTTTTTT. Protein product: CASSWARGDATGELFF.

The V gene is TRBV7-8, the J gene TRBJ1-1; no reliable D call. Trimming removed 5 bases at V and 1 base at J, with 8 bases between. The CDR3 sequence is 13 residues long. Germline V CDR1 and CDR2: SGHVS, FQNEAQ. This CDR3 is CASSPSGNTEAFF. CDR3 in DNA: TGTGCCAGCAGCCCCTCCGGGAACACTGAAGCTTTCTTT.